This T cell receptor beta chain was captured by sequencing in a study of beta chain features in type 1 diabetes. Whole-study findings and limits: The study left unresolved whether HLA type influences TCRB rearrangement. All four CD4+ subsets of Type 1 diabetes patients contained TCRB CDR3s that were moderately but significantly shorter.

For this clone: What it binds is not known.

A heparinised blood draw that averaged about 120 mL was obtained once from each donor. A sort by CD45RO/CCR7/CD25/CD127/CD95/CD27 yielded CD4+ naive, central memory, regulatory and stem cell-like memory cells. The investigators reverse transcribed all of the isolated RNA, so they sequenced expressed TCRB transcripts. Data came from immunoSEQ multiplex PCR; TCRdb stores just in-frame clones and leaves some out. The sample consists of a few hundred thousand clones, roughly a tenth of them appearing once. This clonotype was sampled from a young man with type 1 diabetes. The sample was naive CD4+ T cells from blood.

The CDR3 loop is CASSPLWGPYEQYF. For the CDR3, the DNA is TGTGCCAGCAGTCCTCTCTGGGGGCCCTACGAGCAGTACTTC. This chain links TRBV6-5 with TRBJ2-7, with D possibly being TRBD1 (6 bases). The CDR3 runs to 14 residues. Germline-derived CDR1 and CDR2 are MNHEY and SVGAGI. The V and J ends lost 5 bases and 2 bases respectively, with 13 bases between them.